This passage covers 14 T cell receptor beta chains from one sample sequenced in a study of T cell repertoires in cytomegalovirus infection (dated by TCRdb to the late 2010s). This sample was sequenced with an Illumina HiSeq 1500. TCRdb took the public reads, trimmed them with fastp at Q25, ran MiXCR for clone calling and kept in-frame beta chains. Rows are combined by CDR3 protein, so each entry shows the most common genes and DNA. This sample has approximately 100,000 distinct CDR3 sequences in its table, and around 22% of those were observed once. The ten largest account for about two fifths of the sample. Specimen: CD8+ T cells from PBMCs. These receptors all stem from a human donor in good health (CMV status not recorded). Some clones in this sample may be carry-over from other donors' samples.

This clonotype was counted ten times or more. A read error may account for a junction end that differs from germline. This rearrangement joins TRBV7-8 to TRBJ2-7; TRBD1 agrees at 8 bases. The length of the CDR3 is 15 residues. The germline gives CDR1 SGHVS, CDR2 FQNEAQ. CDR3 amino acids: CTSSLRGQDSYEQYF. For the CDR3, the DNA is TGTACCAGCAGCCTAAGGGGACAGGACTCCTACGAGCAGTACTTC. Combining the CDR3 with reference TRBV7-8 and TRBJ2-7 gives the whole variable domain GAGVSQSPRYKVAKRGQDVALRCDPISGHVSLFWYQQALGQGPEFLTYFQNEAQLDKSGLPSDRFFAERPEGSVSTLKIQRTQQEDSAVYLCTSSLRGQDSYEQYFGPGTRLTVT.

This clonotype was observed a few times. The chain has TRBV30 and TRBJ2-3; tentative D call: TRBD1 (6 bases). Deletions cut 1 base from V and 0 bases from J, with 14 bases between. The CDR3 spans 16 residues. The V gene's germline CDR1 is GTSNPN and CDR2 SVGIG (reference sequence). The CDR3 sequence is CAWSAVQGYSTDTQYF. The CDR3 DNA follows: TGTGCCTGGAGTGCCGTACAGGGATATAGCACAGATACGCAGTATTTT.

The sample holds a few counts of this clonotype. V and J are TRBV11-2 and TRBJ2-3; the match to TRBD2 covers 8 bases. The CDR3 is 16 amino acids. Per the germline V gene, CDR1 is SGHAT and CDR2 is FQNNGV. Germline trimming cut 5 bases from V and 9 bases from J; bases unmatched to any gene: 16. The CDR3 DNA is TGTGCCAGCAGCCCCCGGGTAGCGGGGTCCCCGAAGACGCAGTATTTT. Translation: CASSPRVAGSPKTQYF.

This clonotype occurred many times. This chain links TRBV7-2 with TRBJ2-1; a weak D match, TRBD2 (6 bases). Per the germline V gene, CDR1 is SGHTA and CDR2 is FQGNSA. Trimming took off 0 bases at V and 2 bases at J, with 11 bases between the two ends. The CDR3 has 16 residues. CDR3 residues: CASSLAGTGAYNEQFF. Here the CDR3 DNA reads TGTGCCAGCAGCTTAGCCGGGACGGGAGCCTACAATGAGCAGTTCTTC.

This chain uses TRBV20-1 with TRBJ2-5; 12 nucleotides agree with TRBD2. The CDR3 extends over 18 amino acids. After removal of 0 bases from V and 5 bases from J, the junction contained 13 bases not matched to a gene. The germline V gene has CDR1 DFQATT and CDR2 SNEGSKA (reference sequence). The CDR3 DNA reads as TGCAGTGCTAGAGATCAGGGGGCTAGCGGGGGGGCCTTGGAGACCCAGTACTTC. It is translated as CSARDQGASGGALETQYF.

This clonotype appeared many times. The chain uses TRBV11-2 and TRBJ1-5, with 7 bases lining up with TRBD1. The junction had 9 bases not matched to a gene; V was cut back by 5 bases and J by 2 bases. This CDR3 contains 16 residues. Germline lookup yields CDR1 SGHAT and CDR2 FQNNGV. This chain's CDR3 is CASSESQGVGNQPQHF. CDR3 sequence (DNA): TGTGCCAGCAGCGAATCGCAGGGGGTTGGCAATCAGCCCCAGCATTTT. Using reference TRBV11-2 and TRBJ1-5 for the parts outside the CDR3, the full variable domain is EAGVAQSPRYKIIEKRQSVAFWCNPISGHATLYWYQQILGQGPKLLIQFQNNGVVDDSQLPKDRFSAERLKGVDSTLKIQPAKLEDSAVYLCASSESQGVGNQPQHFGDGTRLSIL.

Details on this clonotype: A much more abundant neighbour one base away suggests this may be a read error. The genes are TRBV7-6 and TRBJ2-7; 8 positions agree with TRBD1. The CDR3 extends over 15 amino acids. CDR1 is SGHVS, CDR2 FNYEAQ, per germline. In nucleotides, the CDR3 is TGTGCCAGCAGCACAGGGGGTCTACAGGGCTACGACCAGTACTTC. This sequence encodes CASSTGGLQGYDQYF.

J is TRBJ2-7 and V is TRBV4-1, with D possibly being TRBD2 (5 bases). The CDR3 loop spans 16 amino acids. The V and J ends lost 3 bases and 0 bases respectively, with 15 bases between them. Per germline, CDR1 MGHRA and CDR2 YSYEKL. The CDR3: CASSQDEGLASYEQYF. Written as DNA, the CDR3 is TGCGCCAGCAGCCAGGATGAGGGCCTGGCCTCCTACGAGCAGTACTTC.

CDR3 in amino acids: CASSSPTSGGARYNEQFF. The CDR3 nucleotides read TGTGCCAGCAGTTCCCCGACTAGCGGGGGGGCGAGGTACAATGAGCAGTTCTTC. The V gene is TRBV12-3 or TRBV12-4, the J gene TRBJ2-1; 14 nucleotides agree with TRBD2. V was pared by 4 bases and J by 4 bases, with 9 bases of the junction left unmatched. The CDR3 runs 18 residues.

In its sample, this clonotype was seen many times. This CDR3 is CASSLRSGGLNGYTF. The DNA of the CDR3 is TGTGCCAGCAGCTTAAGGAGCGGGGGGCTTAACGGCTACACCTTC. The V gene is TRBV7-6, the J gene TRBJ1-2; tentatively, D is TRBD1 (6 bases). V was trimmed by 2 bases and J by 8 bases, leaving 18 bases between them. The CDR3 contains 15 residues. Germline V lookup: CDR1 SGHVS, CDR2 FNYEAQ. The full variable domain, its missing parts supplied by reference TRBV7-6 and TRBJ1-2, is GAGVSQSPRYKVTKRGQDVALRCDPISGHVSLYWYRQALGQGPEFLTYFNYEAQQDKSGLPNDRFSAERPEGSISTLTIQRTEQRDSAMYRCASSLRSGGLNGYTFGSGTRLTVV.

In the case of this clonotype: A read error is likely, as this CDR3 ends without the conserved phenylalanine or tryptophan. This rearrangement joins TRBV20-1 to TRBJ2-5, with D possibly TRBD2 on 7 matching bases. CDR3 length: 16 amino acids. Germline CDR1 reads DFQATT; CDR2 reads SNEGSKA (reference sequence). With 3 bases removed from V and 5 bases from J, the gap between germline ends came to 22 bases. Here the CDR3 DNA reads TGCAGTGCTAGTCCCCCCTGGGGGGGCGTCTCGGAGACCCAGTACTAC. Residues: CSASPPWGGVSETQYY.

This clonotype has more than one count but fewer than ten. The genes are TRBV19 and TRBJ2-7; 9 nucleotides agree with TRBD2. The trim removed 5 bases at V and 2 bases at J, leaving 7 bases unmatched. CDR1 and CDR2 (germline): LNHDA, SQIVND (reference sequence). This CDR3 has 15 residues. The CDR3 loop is CASSYLAGLTYEQYF. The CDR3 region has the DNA TGTGCCAGTAGTTACCTAGCGGGGCTAACCTACGAGCAGTACTTC.

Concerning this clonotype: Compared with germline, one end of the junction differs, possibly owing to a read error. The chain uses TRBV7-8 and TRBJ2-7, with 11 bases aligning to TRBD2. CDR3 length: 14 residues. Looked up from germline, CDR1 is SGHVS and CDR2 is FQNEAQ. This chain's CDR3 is CASTLAGGPYEQYF. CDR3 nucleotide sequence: TGTGCCAGCACCTTAGCGGGAGGGCCCTACGAGCAGTACTTC.

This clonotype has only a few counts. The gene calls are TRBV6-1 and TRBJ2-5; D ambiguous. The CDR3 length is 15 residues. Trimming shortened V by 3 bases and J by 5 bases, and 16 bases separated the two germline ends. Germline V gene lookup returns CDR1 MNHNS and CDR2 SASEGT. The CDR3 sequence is CASSEERYGGETQYF. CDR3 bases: TGTGCCAGCAGTGAGGAACGATACGGCGGCGAGACCCAGTACTTC.